This record looks at one T cell receptor (beta chain) sequence and its context. This record belongs to a study of blood T cell repertoires in COVID-19. Study summary: Specimens from acute and convalescent COVID-19 originated in the United States, Italy and Spain.

The data were produced by immunoSEQ multiplex PCR, yet TCRdb's version contains in-frame clones alone and is incomplete. Here the sample spans 150,000 to 200,000 clones, around four fifths being singletons. The receptor was derived from a woman older than 75 with active or convalescent COVID-19. Sequencing was carried out using peripheral blood.

The CDR3 coding sequence is TGTGCCAGCCAGGGACAGACAATGAACACTGAAGCTTTCTTT. This translates into CASQGQTMNTEAFF. The chain couples TRBV19 to TRBJ1-1, with 7 bases fitting TRBD1. The V and J ends lost 9 bases and 0 bases, in that order; junction bases with no gene match: 7. In germline, CDR1 is LNHDA, CDR2 SQIVND (reference sequence). This CDR3 spans 14 amino acids.